This T cell receptor beta chain appears in the sequencing data of a study of T cells in localized non-small cell lung cancer. Assay used: immunoSEQ multiplex PCR; TCRdb lists only in-frame clones, some missing. This repertoire shows about 52,000 clones, about 87% found once; its top ten account for about 16%. V gave up 1 base and J gave up 7 bases, with 25 bases separating them. The CDR3 contains 19 residues. Germline V gives CDR1 MNHEY, CDR2 SMNVEV (reference sequence). On this clone: No antigen is known for it.

Study-wide results and caveats: Uninvolved adjacent lung had the highest recorded T cell clonality, with tumor below it. Detection in adjacent lung was observed for a median 57 of the top 100 tumor clones.

V is TRBV27 and J is TRBJ2-2, with D perhaps matching TRBD1 or TRBD2 (7 bases each). This sample comprised PBMCs, obtained before any cancer treatment. The source of this sequence is a female donor with stage II lung adenocarcinoma. CDR3: CASSLYGTTMFPGGGELFF. Written as DNA, the CDR3 is TGTGCCAGCAGTTTATACGGGACTACCATGTTCCCAGGGGGCGGGGAGCTGTTTTTT.